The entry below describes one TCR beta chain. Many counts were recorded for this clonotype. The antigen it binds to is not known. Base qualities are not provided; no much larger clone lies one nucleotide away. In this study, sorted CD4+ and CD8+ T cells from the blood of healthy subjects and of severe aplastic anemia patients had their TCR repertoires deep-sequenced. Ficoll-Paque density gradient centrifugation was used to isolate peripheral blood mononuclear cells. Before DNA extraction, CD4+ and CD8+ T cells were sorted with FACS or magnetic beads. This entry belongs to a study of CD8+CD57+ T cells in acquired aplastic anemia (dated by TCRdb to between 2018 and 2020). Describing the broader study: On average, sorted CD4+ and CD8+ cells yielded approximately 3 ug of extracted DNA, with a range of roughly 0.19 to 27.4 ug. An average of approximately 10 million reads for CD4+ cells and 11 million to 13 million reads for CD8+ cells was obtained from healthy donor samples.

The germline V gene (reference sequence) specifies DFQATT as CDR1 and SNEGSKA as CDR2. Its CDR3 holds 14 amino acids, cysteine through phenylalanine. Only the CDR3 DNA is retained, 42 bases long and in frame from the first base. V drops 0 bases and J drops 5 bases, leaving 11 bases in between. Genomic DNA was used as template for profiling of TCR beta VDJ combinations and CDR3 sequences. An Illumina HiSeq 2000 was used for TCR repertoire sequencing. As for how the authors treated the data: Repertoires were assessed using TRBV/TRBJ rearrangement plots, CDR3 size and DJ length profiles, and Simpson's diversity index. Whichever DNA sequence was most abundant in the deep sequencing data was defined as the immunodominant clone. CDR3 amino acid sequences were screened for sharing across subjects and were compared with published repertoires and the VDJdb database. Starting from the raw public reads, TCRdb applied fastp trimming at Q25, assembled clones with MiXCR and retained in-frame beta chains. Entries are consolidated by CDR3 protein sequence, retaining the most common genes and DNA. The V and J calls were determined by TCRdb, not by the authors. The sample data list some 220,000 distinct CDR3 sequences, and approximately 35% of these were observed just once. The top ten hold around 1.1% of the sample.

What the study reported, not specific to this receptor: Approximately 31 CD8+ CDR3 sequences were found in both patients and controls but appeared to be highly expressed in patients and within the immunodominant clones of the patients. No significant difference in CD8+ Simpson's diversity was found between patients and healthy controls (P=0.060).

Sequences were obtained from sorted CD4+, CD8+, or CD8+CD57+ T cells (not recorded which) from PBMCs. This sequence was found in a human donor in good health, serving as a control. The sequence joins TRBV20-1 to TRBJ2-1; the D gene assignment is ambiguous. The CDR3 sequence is CSARDRPRNNEQFF. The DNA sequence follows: TGCAGTGCTAGAGACCGTCCCCGTAACAATGAGCAGTTCTTC.